The 24 T cell receptor beta chains in this list originate from one sample, sequenced in a study of T cells expressing NK-cell markers. TCRdb re-called the 5' RACE reads and shows each CDR3 protein once, DNA omitted. With approximately 440,000 distinct CDR3 sequences in the sample, the ten largest clones hold approximately 1.4%. Specimen: blood T cells: a sorted CD56 or NKG2C T cell subset, CD4+ or CD8+ T cells, or bulk PBMC T cells (not recorded which). These receptors came from a woman aged 45-60 years in good health.

The gene calls are TRBV12-3 or TRBV12-4 and TRBJ2-1; without DNA, the TCRdb call of TRBD2 cannot be checked. The CDR3 consists of 13 residues. CDR3 protein: CASSPRLAGKQFF.

The CDR3 here is CASSLSQGWDEQYF. This sequence joins TRBV7-9 and TRBJ2-7; with no DNA, the TCRdb D assignment of TRBD1 cannot be verified. The CDR3 covers 14 residues. Germline lookup yields CDR1 SEHNR and CDR2 FQNEAQ (reference sequence). Looking up the rest from reference TRBV7-9 and TRBJ2-7 gives the full variable domain: DTGVSQNPRHKITKRGQNVTFRCDPISEHNRLYWYRQTLGQGPEFLTYFQNEAQLEKSRLLSDRFSAERPKGSFSTLEIQRTEQGDSAMYLCASSLSQGWDEQYFGPGTRLTVT.

V gene TRBV24-1 combines with J gene TRBJ2-1; TCRdb reports TRBD2, a call that lacks DNA to check it against. CDR3 length: 20 residues. CDR1 is KGHDR, CDR2 SFDVKD, per germline. This chain's CDR3 is CATSDRKVAGDQRPVDEQFF.

The genes are TRBV12-3 or TRBV12-4 and TRBJ2-2. CDR3 length: 16 residues. CDR3 residues: CASSSSSLGNTGELFF.

The V gene is TRBV6-1, the J gene TRBJ1-1. This CDR3 has 15 residues. Germline CDR1 reads MNHNS; CDR2 reads SASEGT. CDR3 region: CASSERQGGGSEAFF.

The gene calls are TRBV29-1 and TRBJ1-1; without DNA, the TCRdb call of TRBD1 cannot be checked. Germline values: CDR1 SQVTM, CDR2 ANQGSEA. This CDR3 is built from 12 residues. This CDR3 is CSVIRGLAEAFF.

V usage is TRBV7-9 and J usage is TRBJ2-2. Germline V gives CDR1 SEHNR, CDR2 FQNEAQ (reference sequence). This CDR3 has 11 residues. The CDR3 sequence is CASEITGELFF.

The J gene is TRBJ2-7, the V gene TRBV18; TCRdb returns TRBD2, unconfirmable since there is no DNA. In germline, CDR1 is KGHSH, CDR2 LQKENI. The CDR3 contains 17 residues. The CDR3 here is CASSPASSGSSPYEQYF.

The chain employs TRBV27 and TRBJ2-1; TCRdb lists TRBD1, though no DNA is available to test this call. This CDR3 region has 16 residues. Per the germline V gene, CDR1 is MNHEY and CDR2 is SMNVEV (reference sequence). The CDR3 loop is CASSSPGLGAYNEQFF.

J is TRBJ1-5 and V is TRBV25-1; the TRBD1 assignment by TCRdb is unverifiable without DNA. The CDR3 covers 16 residues. Germline CDR1 and CDR2: MGHDK and SYGVNS. The CDR3 spells CASSEWGQGGGQPQHF.

The chain carries TRBV5-1 and TRBJ1-1; TCRdb outputs TRBD1, but without DNA this stays unchecked. This CDR3 contains 15 residues. Germline V gene data show CDR1 as SGHRS and CDR2 as YFSETQ. This CDR3 reads CASSGLTGHLTEAFF.

The chain joins TRBV2 to TRBJ1-1; there is no DNA to check the TCRdb D call of TRBD1. This CDR3 has 15 amino acids. Germline CDR1 SNHLY, CDR2 FYNNEI. The CDR3 here is CASSSQGRVGTEAFF.

The rearrangement uses TRBV20-1 and TRBJ1-5. Germline V CDR1 and CDR2: DFQATT, SNEGSKA (reference sequence). CDR3 length: 17 residues. CDR3 sequence reads: CSARAYSGALMGQPQHF.

This chain joins TRBV15 and TRBJ2-5; the D gene TCRdb calls, TRBD2, cannot be checked with no DNA. The CDR3 is made up of 15 amino acids. The V gene's germline CDR1 is LNHNV and CDR2 YYDKDF (reference sequence). CDR3 in amino acids: CATGREAHIAETQYF.

V gene TRBV27 combines with J gene TRBJ2-2; absent DNA, TCRdb's TRBD2 call cannot be checked. Germline lookup yields CDR1 MNHEY and CDR2 SMNVEV (reference sequence). The CDR3 contains 15 residues. The CDR3 is CASSLSGTHTGELFF.

This rearrangement joins TRBV4-1 to TRBJ2-2; TCRdb picks TRBD1, but there is no DNA to check that call. CDR1 is MGHRA, CDR2 YSYEKL, per germline. This CDR3 is built from 16 residues. This CDR3 reads CASSQTGLSTRRELFF.

CDR3 in amino acids: CAISGRGYEQYF. The chain joins TRBV10-3 to TRBJ2-7; the TCRdb call, TRBD2, lacks DNA for checking. This CDR3 has 12 amino acids. Germline assignment: CDR1 ENHRY and CDR2 SYGVKD.

The CDR3 here is CASRGDMDGYTF. The gene calls are TRBV25-1 and TRBJ1-2. Germline loops: CDR1 MGHDK, CDR2 SYGVNS. The CDR3 is 12 residues long.

V is TRBV11-2 and J is TRBJ2-5. Germline lookup yields CDR1 SGHAT and CDR2 FQNNGV. The CDR3 spans 16 residues. The CDR3 spells CASSPKRPVSQETQYF.

V and J are TRBV20-1 and TRBJ2-7. The CDR3 contains 13 residues. The germline gives CDR1 DFQATT, CDR2 SNEGSKA (reference sequence). The CDR3 sequence is CSAPAGAVHEQYF.

This chain joins TRBV12-3 or TRBV12-4 and TRBJ2-1; TCRdb calls TRBD2, which cannot be checked without DNA. The CDR3 contains 17 residues. CDR3 sequence: CASSFGLGGKPYNEQFF.

The chain recombines TRBV7-9 with TRBJ2-2. The CDR3 consists of 16 residues. CDR1 and CDR2 from the germline V gene are SEHNR and FQNEAQ (reference sequence). The CDR3 spells CASSQRGIKNTGELFF.

The J gene is TRBJ2-3, the V gene TRBV6-1; absent DNA, TCRdb's TRBD1 call cannot be checked. Germline V lookup: CDR1 MNHNS, CDR2 SASEGT. The CDR3 is made up of 15 amino acids. CDR3 amino acids: CASQGGGTVNRTQYF.

The genes are TRBV28 and TRBJ2-7; the D call from TCRdb, TRBD2, cannot be confirmed without DNA. This CDR3 has 14 amino acids. Germline V gene sequence: CDR1 MDHEN, CDR2 SYDVKM. CDR3 region: CATLGREGLGEQYF.